This T cell receptor beta chain comes out of a study of blood T cell repertoires in COVID-19. Study details: Samples taken during acute and convalescent COVID-19 were collected in the United States, Italy and Spain. The cDNA or gDNA used as material had been derived from T cells, B-cell-depleted T cells, or PBMCs.

As handled by the study authors: Amplified reference gene primers provided the basis for estimating nucleated cell counts. Measured with immunoSEQ multiplex PCR; TCRdb has only the in-frame clones, and not every one. V and J calls and clone size follow that table, whereas D and trimming were derived from the DNA. Seen here are 95,000 to 150,000 clones, about 86% observed once, and the top ten hold less than 2.5%. CDR1 and CDR2 from the germline V gene are MNHEY and SVGEGT. This CDR3 contains 13 residues. Trimming left V 0 bases short and J 4 bases short, with 7 bases between. The sample was peripheral blood. This clonotype was obtained from a woman in her forties or fifties with acute or convalescent COVID-19. The rearrangement joins TRBV6-2 or TRBV6-3 to TRBJ2-7; D is ambiguous. Written as DNA, the CDR3 is TGTGCCAGCAGTTACTCAGCTTTATACGAGCAGTACTTC. This sequence encodes CASSYSALYEQYF.